This T cell receptor (beta chain) was documented in a study of blood T cell repertoires in COVID-19. Study-level background: Sample material is recorded as cDNA or gDNA derived from T cells, B-cell-depleted T cells, or PBMCs.

Produced via immunoSEQ multiplex PCR; TCRdb's table is partial and in-frame only. This repertoire shows over 200,000 clones, over 80% found once; its top ten account for more than 3%. The ends were cut back, 2 bases at V and 5 bases at J, with 12 bases in the middle. This CDR3 is 14 amino acids long. Germline lookup yields CDR1 MNHNS and CDR2 SASEGT. This chain connects TRBV6-1 to TRBJ1-2, with D possibly TRBD1 on 5 matching bases. The sequenced material came from PBMCs or T cells enriched from blood (not recorded which). This TCR was recovered from a woman in her twenties or thirties who had been exposed to COVID-19. CDR3 protein: CASSEFLGGYGYTF. The CDR3 DNA follows: TGTGCCAGCAGTGAATTTCTGGGGGGGTATGGCTACACCTTC.